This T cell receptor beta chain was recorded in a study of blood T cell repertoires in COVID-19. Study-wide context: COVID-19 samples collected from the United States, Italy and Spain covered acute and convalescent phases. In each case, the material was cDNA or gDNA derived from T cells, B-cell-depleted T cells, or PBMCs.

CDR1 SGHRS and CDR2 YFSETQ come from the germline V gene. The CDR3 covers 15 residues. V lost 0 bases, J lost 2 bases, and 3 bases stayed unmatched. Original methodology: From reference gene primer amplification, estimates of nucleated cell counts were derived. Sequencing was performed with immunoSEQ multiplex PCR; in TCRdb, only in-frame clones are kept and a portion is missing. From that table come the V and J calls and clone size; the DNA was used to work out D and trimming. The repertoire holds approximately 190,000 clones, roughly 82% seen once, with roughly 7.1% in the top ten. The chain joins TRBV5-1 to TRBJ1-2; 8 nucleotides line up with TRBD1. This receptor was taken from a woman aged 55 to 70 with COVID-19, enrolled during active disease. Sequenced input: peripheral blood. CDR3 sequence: CASSLVTGANYGYTF. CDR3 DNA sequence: TGCGCCAGCAGCTTGGTGACAGGGGCAAACTATGGCTACACCTTC.